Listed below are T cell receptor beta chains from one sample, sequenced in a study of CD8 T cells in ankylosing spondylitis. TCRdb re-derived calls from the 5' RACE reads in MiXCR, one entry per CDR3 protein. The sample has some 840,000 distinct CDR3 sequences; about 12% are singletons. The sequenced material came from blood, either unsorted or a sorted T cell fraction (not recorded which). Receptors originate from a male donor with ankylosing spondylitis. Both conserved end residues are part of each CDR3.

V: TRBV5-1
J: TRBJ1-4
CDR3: CASSILTGSDEKLFF

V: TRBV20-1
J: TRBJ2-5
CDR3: CSAQTDGETQYF

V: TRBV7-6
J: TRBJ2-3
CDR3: CASSFPISQRDTQYF

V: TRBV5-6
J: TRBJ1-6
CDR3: CASSLEQLNSPLHF

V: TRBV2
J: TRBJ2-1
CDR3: CASSAGTGGINEQFF

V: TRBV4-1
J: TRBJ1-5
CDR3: CASSPYFGGSNQPQHF

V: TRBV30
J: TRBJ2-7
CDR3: CAWMRGTGYEQYF

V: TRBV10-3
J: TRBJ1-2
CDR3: CAISLTGIYGYTF

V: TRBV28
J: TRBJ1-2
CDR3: CASSSHDRADYGYTF

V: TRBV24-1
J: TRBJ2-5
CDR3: CATSDLRSQETQYF

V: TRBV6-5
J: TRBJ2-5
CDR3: CASSSGTVPQETQYF

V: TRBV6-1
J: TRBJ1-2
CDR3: CASIEGAEVYYGYTF

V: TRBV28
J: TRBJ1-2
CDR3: CASSLAGRDGYTF

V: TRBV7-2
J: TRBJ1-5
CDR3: CASSLRGQGTQPQHF

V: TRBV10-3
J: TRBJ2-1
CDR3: CAISASGSSYNEQFF

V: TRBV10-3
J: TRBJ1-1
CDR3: CAIAGTGTGRTEAFF

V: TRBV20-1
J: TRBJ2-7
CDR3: CSASYTGISYEQYF

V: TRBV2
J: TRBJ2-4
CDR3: CASSVGTPKYDF

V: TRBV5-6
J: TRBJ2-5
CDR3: CASSLGASIQETQYF

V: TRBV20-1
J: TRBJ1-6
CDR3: CSARVGVSYNSPLHF